What follows describes a single T cell receptor beta chain. From germline, CDR1 is SGHVS and CDR2 FQNEAQ. The CDR3 spans 15 residues. The V gene lost 3 bases and the J gene lost 4 bases, with 16 bases spanning the gap. The data were obtained in a study of blood T cell repertoires in COVID-19. Study-wide background: T cells, B-cell-depleted T cells, or PBMCs provided the cDNA or gDNA that served as material.

Data came from immunoSEQ multiplex PCR; TCRdb stores just in-frame clones and leaves some out. The sample yields approximately 87,000 clones, approximately 80% seen once. This clonotype was obtained from a woman older than 75 with acute or convalescent COVID-19. The specimen was peripheral blood. V usage is TRBV7-8 and J usage is TRBJ2-7, with a tentative D call TRBD1 (6 bases). This CDR3 reads CASSFGQGPFYEQYF. The CDR3 nucleotides are TGTGCCAGCAGCTTTGGGCAGGGGCCGTTTTACGAGCAGTACTTC.